The T cell receptor (beta chain) described here comes from a study of cytomegalovirus exposure and HLA in healthy donors. Points from the study as a whole: In terms of immune exposure information, only CMV serostatus was available.

As to this clone: The antigen is undetermined.

Germline CDR1 is SGHRS and CDR2 is YFSETQ. The CDR3 runs 15 residues. V trimming: 0 bases; J trimming: 4 bases; junction bases outside the gene matches: 2. The PCR ran on 60 Vbeta and 13 Jbeta primers. This table comes from immunoSEQ multiplex PCR, and its TCRdb copy is limited to in-frame clones, with some not included. The repertoire holds approximately 180,000 clones, around four fifths seen once, with about 1% in the top ten. The clonotype comes from a woman between 40 and 50 years old in good health and CMV-seronegative. The genes are TRBV5-1 and TRBJ1-5; 9 bases fit TRBD1. The sample consisted of PBMCs. Here the CDR3 reads CASSLEGQGNQPQHF. CDR3 nucleotides: TGCGCCAGCAGCTTGGAGGGACAGGGTAATCAGCCCCAGCATTTT.